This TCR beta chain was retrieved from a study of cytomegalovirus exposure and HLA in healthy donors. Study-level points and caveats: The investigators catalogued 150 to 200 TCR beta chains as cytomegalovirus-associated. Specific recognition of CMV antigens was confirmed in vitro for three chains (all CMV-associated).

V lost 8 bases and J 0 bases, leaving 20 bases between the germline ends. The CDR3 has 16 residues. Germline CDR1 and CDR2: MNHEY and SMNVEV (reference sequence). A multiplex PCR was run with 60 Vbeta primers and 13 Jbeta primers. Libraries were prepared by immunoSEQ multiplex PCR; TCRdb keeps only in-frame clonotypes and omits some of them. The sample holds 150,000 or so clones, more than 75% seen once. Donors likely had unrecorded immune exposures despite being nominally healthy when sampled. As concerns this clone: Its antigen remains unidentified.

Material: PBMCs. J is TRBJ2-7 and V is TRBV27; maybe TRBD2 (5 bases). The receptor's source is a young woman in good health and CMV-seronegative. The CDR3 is CASGPFSDPSSYEQYF. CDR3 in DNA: TGTGCCAGCGGACCCTTTAGCGATCCGAGCTCCTACGAGCAGTACTTC.